One sample yielded the 13 T cell receptor beta chains listed below, sequenced in a study of cytomegalovirus exposure and HLA in healthy donors. This PCR relied on a set of 60 Vbeta primers and 13 Jbeta primers. Method: immunoSEQ multiplex PCR; TCRdb's copy keeps in-frame clones and lacks some. The repertoire holds 120,000 or so clones, about three quarters seen once, with 0.95% to 1.1% in the top ten. The sample was PBMCs. The receptors come from a human donor in good health.

The chain links TRBV29-1 to TRBJ1-1, with TRBD1 identical over 9 bases. CDR3 length: 13 amino acids. Germline CDR1 SQVTM, CDR2 ANQGSEA. V gave up 6 bases and J gave up 5 bases; unmatched junction bases: 7. The CDR3 reads CSVLPTGGTEAFF. For the CDR3, the DNA is TGCAGCGTCCTCCCGACAGGGGGGACTGAAGCTTTCTTT.

The chain recombines TRBV10-1 with TRBJ1-1; no clear D gene. Germline loops: CDR1 WNHNN, CDR2 SYGVQD (reference sequence). This CDR3 region has 14 residues. Trimming removed 2 bases at V and 0 bases at J, with 7 bases between. Written as DNA, the CDR3 is TGCGCCAGCAGTGAGGGAGGAATGAACACTGAAGCTTTCTTT. Protein sequence: CASSEGGMNTEAFF.

The gene calls are TRBV19 and TRBJ1-4, with 8 positions matching TRBD1. Trimming at V came to 5 bases and at J to 7 bases, leaving 9 bases not matched to a gene. CDR3 length equals 15 residues. The germline CDR1 and CDR2 sequences are LNHDA and SQIVND (reference sequence). CDR3 nucleotides: TGTGCCAGTAGTGACCAGCCCGACAGGGGTGAAAAACTGTTTTTT. Residues: CASSDQPDRGEKLFF.

The chain links TRBV9 to TRBJ2-2; 10 bases map to TRBD2. Trimming cost V 4 bases and J 4 bases; bases outside gene matches: 13. The CDR3 spans 18 residues. Per the germline V gene, CDR1 is SGDLS and CDR2 is YYNGEE. CDR3 region: CASSIPRASGGPTGELFF. CDR3 DNA sequence: TGTGCCAGCAGCATTCCTCGGGCTAGCGGGGGTCCCACCGGGGAGCTGTTTTTT. Supplemented by reference TRBV9 and TRBJ2-2, the full variable domain reads DSGVTQTPKHLITATGQRVTLRCSPRSGDLSVYWYQQSLDQGLQFLIQYYNGEERAKGNILERFSAQQFPDLHSELNLSSLELGDSALYFCASSIPRASGGPTGELFFGEGSRLTVL.

The J gene is TRBJ2-1, the V gene TRBV5-1; possibly TRBD1 for D (6 bases). Germline CDR1 and CDR2: SGHRS and YFSETQ. The CDR3 runs 13 residues. Trimming removed 4 bases at V and 9 bases at J, with 14 bases between. CDR3 DNA: TGCGCCAGCAGCACGGACAGTCCCCTTGAGCAGTTCTTC. Its translation: CASSTDSPLEQFF.

The chain joins TRBV28 to TRBJ2-3; 9 bases map to TRBD1. In germline, CDR1 is MDHEN, CDR2 SYDVKM. The length of the CDR3 is 17 residues. V was clipped by 2 bases and J by 4 bases; unmatched bases: 10. The chain's CDR3 is CASSLSRGQGSADTQYF. The DNA for the CDR3 is TGTGCCAGCAGTTTAAGCAGGGGACAGGGTAGCGCAGATACGCAGTATTTT.

This rearrangement joins TRBV13 to TRBJ2-1, with TRBD1 matching 9 bases. V shed 3 bases and J 6 bases; nucleotides not matched to a gene: 3. The CDR3 sequence is 14 residues long. Germline V gene sequence: CDR1 PRHDT, CDR2 FYEKMQ (reference sequence). CDR3 nucleotides: TGTGCCAGCAGCTTCGAGACAGGGGGCAATGAGCAGTTCTTC. It encodes CASSFETGGNEQFF.

The V gene is TRBV28, the J gene TRBJ2-5; D gene ambiguous. The V and J ends lost 2 bases and 4 bases respectively, with 11 bases between them. Germline CDR1 is MDHEN and CDR2 is SYDVKM. The CDR3 runs to 14 residues. The CDR3 sequence: CASSLGDARETQYF. The CDR3, as DNA: TGTGCCAGCAGTTTAGGAGACGCGAGAGAGACCCAGTACTTC.

In its sample, this clone was seen once. The J gene is TRBJ1-4, the V gene TRBV7-6; tentative D call: TRBD1 (5 bases). The CDR3 loop spans 12 amino acids. V was trimmed by 2 bases and J by 7 bases, leaving 5 bases between them. Looked up from germline, CDR1 is SGHVS and CDR2 is FNYEAQ. The CDR3 loop is CASSLRGEKLFF. The CDR3 nucleotides read TGTGCCAGCAGCTTAAGGGGTGAAAAACTGTTTTTT.

This clone is a singleton in its sample. The chain joins TRBV6-5 to TRBJ1-1; D perhaps matches TRBD1 (6 bases). CDR3 size: 14 residues. V was clipped by 5 bases and J by 5 bases, with 15 bases between them. Germline V CDR1 and CDR2: MNHEY, SVGAGI. This chain's CDR3 is CASSEISTGTEAFF. The DNA of the CDR3 is TGTGCCAGCAGTGAAATAAGCACAGGGACTGAAGCTTTCTTT.

This clone was observed a handful of times. The rearrangement links TRBV6-5 to TRBJ2-7; D not certain. The germline gives CDR1 MNHEY, CDR2 SVGAGI. This CDR3 has 12 amino acids. The ends were cut back, 3 bases at V and 7 bases at J, with 10 bases in the middle. The CDR3: CASSYLSGEQYF. DNA of the CDR3: TGTGCCAGCAGTTATTTATCGGGTGAGCAGTACTTC.

This clone was detected only once. The chain employs TRBV19 and TRBJ2-3, with D unclear. The CDR3 loop spans 12 amino acids. Germline assignment: CDR1 LNHDA and CDR2 SQIVND (reference sequence). V was trimmed by 5 bases and J by 4 bases, leaving 7 bases between them. The CDR3 protein is CASSLAADTQYF. CDR3 DNA sequence: TGTGCCAGTAGTCTGGCGGCAGATACGCAGTATTTT.

CDR3 coding DNA: TGTGCCAGCAGCGTAGGGAGCGGAGGGACCTACGAGCAGTACTTC. Amino acids: CASSVGSGGTYEQYF. The gene calls are TRBV9 and TRBJ2-7, with D maybe TRBD2 (6 bases). Germline loops: CDR1 SGDLS, CDR2 YYNGEE. The CDR3 extends over 15 amino acids. V lost 0 bases, J lost 2 bases, and 12 bases lay in between.